This T cell receptor beta chain was identified during a study of blood T cell repertoires in COVID-19. Profiled with immunoSEQ multiplex PCR; TCRdb holds only in-frame clones, not every one. The table has roughly 130,000 clones, about 90% seen once; the top ten hold roughly a tenth. The CDR3 totals 15 residues. Germline V lookup: CDR1 SNHLY, CDR2 FYNNEI. Trimming pared 6 bases from V and 7 bases from J, leaving 18 bases between. V gene TRBV2 combines with J gene TRBJ2-2; D is undetermined. Source material: peripheral blood. The receptor comes from a man between 60 and 70 years old with active or convalescent COVID-19. The CDR3 loop reads CASRPDVFQNGELFF. For the CDR3, the DNA is TGTGCCAGCAGACCCGATGTTTTTCAGAACGGGGAGCTGTTTTTT.